This T cell receptor beta chain derives from a study of control samples from healthy donors and cancer patients. This CDR3 contains 15 residues. V lost 2 bases to trimming and J lost 4 bases, with 14 bases between them. CDR1 is MNHNY, CDR2 SVGAGI, per germline (reference sequence). The table came from immunoSEQ multiplex PCR; TCRdb's copy has only in-frame clones and leaves some out. The sample carries 45,000 to 60,000 clones, around nine tenths recorded once. The TCR sequence derives from a man aged 25 to 45 with colorectal cancer. Source material: PBMCs. V gene TRBV6-6 combines with J gene TRBJ1-2, with TRBD1 as a possible D gene (6 bases). CDR3 residues: CASSYPRGSSYGYTF. For the CDR3, the DNA is TGTGCCAGCAGTTACCCTAGGGGGAGTAGCTATGGCTACACCTTC.